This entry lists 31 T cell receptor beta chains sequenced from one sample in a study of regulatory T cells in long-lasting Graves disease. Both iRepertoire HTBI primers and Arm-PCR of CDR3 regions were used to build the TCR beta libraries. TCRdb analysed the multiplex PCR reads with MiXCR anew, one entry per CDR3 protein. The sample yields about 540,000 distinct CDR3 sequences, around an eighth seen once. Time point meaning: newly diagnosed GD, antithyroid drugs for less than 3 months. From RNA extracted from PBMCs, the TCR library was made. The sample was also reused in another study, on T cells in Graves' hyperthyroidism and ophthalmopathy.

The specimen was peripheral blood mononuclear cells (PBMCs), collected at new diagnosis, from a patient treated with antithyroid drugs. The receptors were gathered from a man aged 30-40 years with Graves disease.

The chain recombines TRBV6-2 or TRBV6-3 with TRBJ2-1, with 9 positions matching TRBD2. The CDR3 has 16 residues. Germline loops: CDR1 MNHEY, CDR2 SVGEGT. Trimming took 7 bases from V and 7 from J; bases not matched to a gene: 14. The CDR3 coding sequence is TGTGCCAGCACCCCAACCCGGACTAGCGCCACAAATGAGCAGTTCTTC. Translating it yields CASTPTRTSATNEQFF.

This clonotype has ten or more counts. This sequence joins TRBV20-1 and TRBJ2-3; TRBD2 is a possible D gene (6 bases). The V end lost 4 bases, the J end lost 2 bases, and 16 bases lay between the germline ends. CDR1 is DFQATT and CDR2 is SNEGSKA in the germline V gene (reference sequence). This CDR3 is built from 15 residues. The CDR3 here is CSATNPTRPTDTQYF. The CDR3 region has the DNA TGCAGTGCTACCAACCCGACTAGGCCCACAGATACGCAGTATTTT.

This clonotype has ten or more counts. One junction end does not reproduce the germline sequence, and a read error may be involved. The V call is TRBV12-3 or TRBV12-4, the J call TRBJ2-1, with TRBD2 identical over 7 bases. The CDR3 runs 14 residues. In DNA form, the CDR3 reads TGTGCCAGCAGCCCCACGAGGAGGTTTAGCGGGCGACTCTTC. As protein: CASSPTRRFSGRLF.

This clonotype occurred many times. CDR3 nucleotides: TGTGCCAGCAGTGAATGGGGTAGGCAGACCCAGTACTTC. Protein sequence: CASSEWGRQTQYF. This chain uses TRBV2 with TRBJ2-5; D remains ambiguous. The CDR3 extends over 13 amino acids. The germline V and J ends were trimmed by 2 bases and 6 bases, with 10 bases remaining between them. CDR1 is SNHLY and CDR2 is FYNNEI in the germline V gene.

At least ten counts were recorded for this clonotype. CDR3 bases: TGTGCCAGCAGTTTCCGGGACAGGGTAAAGTACGAGCAGTACTTC. Translating gives CASSFRDRVKYEQYF. The V call is TRBV6-5, the J call TRBJ2-7, with TRBD1 matching over 9 bases. The CDR3 length is 15 residues. Germline V gene sequence: CDR1 MNHEY, CDR2 SVGAGI. V shed 4 bases, J shed 4 bases, and the junction held 8 bases outside the gene matches.

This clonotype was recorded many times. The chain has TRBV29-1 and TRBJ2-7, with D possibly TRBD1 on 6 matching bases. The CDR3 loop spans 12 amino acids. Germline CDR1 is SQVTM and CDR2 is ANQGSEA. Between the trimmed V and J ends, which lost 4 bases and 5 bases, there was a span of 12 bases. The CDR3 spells CSVVTGSHEQYF. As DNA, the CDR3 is TGCAGCGTTGTCACAGGGTCTCACGAGCAGTACTTC.

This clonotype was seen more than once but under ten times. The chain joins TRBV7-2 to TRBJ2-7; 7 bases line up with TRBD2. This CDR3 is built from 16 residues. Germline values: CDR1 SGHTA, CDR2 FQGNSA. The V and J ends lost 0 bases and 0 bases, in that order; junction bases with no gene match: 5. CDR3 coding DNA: TGTGCCAGCAGCTTAGCAAGCGGGAACCCCTCCTACGAGCAGTACTTC. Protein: CASSLASGNPSYEQYF.

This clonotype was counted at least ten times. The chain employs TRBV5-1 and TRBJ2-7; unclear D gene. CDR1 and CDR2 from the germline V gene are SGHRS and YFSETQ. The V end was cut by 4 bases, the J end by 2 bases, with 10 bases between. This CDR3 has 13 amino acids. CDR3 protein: CASSPGDAYEQYF. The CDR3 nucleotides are TGCGCCAGCAGCCCGGGCGATGCCTACGAGCAGTACTTC.

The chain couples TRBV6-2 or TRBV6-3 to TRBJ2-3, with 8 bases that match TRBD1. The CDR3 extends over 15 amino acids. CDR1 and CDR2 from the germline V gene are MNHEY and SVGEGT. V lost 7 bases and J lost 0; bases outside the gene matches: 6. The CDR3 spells CASTDTGGSTDTQYF. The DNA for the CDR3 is TGTGCCAGCACCGACACAGGGGGGAGCACAGATACGCAGTATTTT.

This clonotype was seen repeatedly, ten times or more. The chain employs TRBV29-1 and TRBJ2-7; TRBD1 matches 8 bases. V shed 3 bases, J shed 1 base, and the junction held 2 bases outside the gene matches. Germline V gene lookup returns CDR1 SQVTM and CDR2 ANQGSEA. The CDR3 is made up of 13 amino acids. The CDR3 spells CSVETGASYEQYF. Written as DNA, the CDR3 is TGCAGCGTTGAGACAGGGGCGTCCTACGAGCAGTACTTC.

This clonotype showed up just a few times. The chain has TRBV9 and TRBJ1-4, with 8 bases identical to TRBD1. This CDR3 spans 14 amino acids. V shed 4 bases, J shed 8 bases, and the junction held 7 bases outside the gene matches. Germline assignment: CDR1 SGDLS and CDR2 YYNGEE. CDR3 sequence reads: CASSLDRGPEKLFF. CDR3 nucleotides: TGTGCCAGCAGCCTTGACAGGGGACCCGAAAAACTGTTTTTT.

The CDR3 bases are TGTGCCAGCAGCCAGGGACAGGGACCCTACAATGAGCAGTTCTTC. Translating it yields CASSQGQGPYNEQFF. The chain carries TRBV4-2 and TRBJ2-1; 9 bases fit TRBD1. Germline V gene sequence: CDR1 LGHNA, CDR2 YNFKEQ. The CDR3 is 15 amino acids. J was trimmed by 2 bases and V by 3 bases; bases with no gene match: 2.

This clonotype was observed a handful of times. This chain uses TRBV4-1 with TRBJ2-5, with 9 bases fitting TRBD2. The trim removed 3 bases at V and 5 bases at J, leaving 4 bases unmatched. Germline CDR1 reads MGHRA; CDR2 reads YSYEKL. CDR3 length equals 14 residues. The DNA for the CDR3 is TGCGCCAGCAGCCAGAGAGCGGGAGGCGAGACCCAGTACTTC. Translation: CASSQRAGGETQYF.

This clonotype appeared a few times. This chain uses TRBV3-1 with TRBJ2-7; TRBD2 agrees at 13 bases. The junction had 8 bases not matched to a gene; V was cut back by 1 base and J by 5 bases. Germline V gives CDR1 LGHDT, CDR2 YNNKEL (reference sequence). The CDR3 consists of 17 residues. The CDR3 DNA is TGTGCCAGCAGCCAAGGGGGACTAGCGGGACTTCGCGACGAGCAGTACTTC. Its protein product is CASSQGGLAGLRDEQYF.

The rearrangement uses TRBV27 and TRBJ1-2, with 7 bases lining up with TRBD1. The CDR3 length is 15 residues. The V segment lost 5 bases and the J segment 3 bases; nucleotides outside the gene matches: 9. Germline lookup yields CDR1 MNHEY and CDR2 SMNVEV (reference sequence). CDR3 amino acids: CASSPQGRAHYGYTF. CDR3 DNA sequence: TGTGCCAGCAGTCCACAGGGGCGGGCGCACTATGGCTACACCTTC.

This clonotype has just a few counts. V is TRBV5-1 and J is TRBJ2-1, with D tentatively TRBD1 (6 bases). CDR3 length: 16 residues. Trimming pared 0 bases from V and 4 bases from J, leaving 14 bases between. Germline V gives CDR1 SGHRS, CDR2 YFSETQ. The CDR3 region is CASSLEGVPFYNEQFF. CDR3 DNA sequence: TGCGCCAGCAGCTTGGAGGGGGTCCCGTTTTACAATGAGCAGTTCTTC.

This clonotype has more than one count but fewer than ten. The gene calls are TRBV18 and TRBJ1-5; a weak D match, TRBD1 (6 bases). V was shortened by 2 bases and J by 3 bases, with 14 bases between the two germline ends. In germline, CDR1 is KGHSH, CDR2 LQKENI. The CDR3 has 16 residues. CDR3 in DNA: TGTGCCAGCTCACCAGGGTCCAGGGGTCTCAATCAGCCCCAGCATTTT. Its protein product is CASSPGSRGLNQPQHF. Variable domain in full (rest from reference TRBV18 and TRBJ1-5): NAGVMQNPRHLVRRRGQEARLRCSPMKGHSHVYWYRQLPEEGLKFMVYLQKENIIDESGMPKERFSAEFPKEGPSILRIQQVVRGDSAAYFCASSPGSRGLNQPQHFGDGTRLSIL.

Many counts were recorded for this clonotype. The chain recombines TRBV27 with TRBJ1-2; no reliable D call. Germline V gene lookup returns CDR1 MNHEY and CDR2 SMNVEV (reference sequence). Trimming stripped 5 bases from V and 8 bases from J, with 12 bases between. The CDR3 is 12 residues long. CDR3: CASSNLNRGYTF. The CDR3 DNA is TGTGCCAGCAGTAACCTGAATAGAGGCTACACCTTC.

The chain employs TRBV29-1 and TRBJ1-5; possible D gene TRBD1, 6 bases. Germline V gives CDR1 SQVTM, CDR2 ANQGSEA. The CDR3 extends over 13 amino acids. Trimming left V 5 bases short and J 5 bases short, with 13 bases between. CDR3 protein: CSVPGTRDQPQHF. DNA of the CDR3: TGCAGCGTTCCCGGGACACGGGATCAGCCCCAGCATTTT.

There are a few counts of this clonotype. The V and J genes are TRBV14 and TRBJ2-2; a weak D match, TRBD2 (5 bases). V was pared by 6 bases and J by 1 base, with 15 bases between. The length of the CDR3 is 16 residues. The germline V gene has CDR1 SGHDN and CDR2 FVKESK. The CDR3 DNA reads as TGTGCCAGCAGGCGAGGAGGTCTCCTGAACACCGGGGAGCTGTTTTTT. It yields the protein CASRRGGLLNTGELFF.

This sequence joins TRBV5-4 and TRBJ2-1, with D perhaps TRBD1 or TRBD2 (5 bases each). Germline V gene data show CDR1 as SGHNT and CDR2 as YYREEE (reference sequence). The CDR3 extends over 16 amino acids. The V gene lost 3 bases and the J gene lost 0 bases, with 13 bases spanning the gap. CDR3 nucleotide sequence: TGTGCCAGCAGCTGGGACCTTAAGAGCTCCTACAATGAGCAGTTCTTC. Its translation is CASSWDLKSSYNEQFF.

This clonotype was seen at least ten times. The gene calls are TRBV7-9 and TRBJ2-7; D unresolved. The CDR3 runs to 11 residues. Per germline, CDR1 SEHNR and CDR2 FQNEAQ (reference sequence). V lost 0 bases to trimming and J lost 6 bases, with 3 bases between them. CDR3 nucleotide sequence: TGTGCCAGCAGCTTAGCGACCGAGCAGTACTTC. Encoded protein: CASSLATEQYF.

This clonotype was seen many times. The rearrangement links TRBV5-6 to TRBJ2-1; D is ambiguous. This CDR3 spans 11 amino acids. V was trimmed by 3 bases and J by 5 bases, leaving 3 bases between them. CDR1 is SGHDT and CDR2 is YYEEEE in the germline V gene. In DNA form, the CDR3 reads TGTGCCAGCAGCTGGGACAATGAGCAGTTCTTC. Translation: CASSWDNEQFF.

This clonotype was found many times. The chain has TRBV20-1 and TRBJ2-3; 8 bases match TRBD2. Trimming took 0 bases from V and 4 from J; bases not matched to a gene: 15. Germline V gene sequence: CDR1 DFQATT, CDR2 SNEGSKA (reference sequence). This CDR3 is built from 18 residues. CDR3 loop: CSAREAPGGREDSDTQYF. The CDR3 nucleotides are TGCAGTGCTAGAGAGGCCCCCGGCGGGCGGGAGGACTCAGATACGCAGTATTTT.

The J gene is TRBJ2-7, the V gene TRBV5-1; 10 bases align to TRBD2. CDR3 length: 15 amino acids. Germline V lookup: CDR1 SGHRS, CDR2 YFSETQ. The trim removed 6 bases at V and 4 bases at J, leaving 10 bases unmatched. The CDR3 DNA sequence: TGCGCCAGCACCAATTTATCTAGCGGGAGTTACGAGCAGTACTTC. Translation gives CASTNLSSGSYEQYF.

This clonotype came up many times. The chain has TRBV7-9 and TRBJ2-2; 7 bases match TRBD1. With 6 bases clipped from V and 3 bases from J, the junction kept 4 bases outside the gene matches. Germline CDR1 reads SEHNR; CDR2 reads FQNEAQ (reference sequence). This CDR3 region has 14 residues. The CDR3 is CASRGDSYTGELFF. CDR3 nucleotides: TGTGCCAGCAGGGGGGACAGCTACACCGGGGAGCTGTTTTTT.

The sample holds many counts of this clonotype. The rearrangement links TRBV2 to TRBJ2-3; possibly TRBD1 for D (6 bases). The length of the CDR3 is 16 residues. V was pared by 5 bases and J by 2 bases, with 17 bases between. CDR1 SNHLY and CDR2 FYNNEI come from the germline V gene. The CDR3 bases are TGTGCCAGCAGTAGAATAGCGCCAGGGGTCACAGATACGCAGTATTTT. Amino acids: CASSRIAPGVTDTQYF.

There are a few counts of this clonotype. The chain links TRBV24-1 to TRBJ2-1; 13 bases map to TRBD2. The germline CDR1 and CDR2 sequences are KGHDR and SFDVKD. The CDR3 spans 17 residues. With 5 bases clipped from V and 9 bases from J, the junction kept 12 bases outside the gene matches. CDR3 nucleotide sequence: TGTGCCACCAGTGGCGGACTAGCGGGAGCTCTATGGGGTGAGCAGTTCTTC. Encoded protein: CATSGGLAGALWGEQFF.

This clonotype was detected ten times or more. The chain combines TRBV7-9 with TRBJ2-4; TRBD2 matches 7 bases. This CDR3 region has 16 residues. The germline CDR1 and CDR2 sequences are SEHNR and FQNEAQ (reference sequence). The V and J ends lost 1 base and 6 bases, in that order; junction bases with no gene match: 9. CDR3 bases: TGTGCCAGCAGCTTAGAACTAGCGACCCCAGGAAACATTCAGTACTTC. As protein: CASSLELATPGNIQYF.

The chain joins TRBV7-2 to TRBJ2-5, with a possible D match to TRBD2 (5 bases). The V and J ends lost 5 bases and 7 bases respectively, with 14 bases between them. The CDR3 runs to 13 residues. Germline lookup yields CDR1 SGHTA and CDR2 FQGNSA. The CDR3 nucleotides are TGTGCCAGCAGCCCCAGCGCGGGCGGGACCCAGTACTTC. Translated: CASSPSAGGTQYF.

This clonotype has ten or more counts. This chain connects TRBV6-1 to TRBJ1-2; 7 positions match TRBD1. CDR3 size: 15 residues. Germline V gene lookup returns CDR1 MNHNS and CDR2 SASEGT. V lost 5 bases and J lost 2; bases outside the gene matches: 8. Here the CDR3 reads CASSKRQGRNYGYTF. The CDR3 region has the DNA TGTGCCAGCAGTAAACGACAGGGCCGCAACTATGGCTACACCTTC.